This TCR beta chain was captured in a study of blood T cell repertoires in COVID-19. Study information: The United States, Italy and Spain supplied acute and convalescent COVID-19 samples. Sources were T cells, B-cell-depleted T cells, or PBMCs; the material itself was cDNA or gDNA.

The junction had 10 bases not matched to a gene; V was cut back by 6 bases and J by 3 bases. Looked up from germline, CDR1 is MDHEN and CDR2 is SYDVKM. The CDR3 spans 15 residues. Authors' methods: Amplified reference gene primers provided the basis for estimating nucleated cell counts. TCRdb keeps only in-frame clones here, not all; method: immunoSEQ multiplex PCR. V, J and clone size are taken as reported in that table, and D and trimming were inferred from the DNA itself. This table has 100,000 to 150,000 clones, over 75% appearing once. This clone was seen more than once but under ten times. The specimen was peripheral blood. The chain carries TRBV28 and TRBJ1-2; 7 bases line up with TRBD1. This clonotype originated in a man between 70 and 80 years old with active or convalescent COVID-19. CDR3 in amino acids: CASSPPPQGDYGYTF. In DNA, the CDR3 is TGTGCCAGCAGCCCACCCCCCCAGGGGGACTATGGCTACACCTTC.